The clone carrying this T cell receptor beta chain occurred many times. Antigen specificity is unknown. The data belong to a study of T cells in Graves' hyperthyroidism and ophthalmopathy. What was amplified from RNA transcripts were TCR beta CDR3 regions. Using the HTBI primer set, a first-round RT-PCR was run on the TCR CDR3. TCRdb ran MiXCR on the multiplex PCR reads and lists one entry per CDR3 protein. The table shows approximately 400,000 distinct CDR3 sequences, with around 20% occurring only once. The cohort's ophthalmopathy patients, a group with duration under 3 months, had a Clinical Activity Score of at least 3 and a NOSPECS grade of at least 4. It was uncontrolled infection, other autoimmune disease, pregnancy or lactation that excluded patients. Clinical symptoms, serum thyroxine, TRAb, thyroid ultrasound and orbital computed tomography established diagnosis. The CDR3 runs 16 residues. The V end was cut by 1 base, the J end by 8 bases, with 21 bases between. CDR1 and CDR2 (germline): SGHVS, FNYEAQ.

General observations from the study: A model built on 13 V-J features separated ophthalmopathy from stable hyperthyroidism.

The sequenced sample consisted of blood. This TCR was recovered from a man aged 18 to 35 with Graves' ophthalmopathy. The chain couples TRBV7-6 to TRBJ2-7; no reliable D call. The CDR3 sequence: CASSLDAVSATWQQYF. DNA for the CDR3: TGTGCCAGCAGCTTAGATGCCGTCAGTGCGACCTGGCAGCAGTACTTC.